This paragraph covers one T cell receptor (beta chain) sequence. Only in-frame clones appear in the TCRdb table, and some are missing; sequencing was by immunoSEQ multiplex PCR. The sample consists of about 50,000 clones, approximately 71% of them appearing once. The germline V and J ends were trimmed by 2 bases and 0 bases, with 11 bases remaining between them. Germline CDR1 is SGHVS and CDR2 is FQNEAQ. This CDR3 comprises 16 residues. This sample stems from a study of T cell clones after liver transplantation. This TCR was sampled from a human patient who received a liver transplant. Some T cells may have originated in the graft donor. The rearrangement links TRBV7-8 to TRBJ1-5; D is undetermined. Sequences were derived from CD4+ T cells from blood, sampled 54 months after liver transplant. The CDR3 protein is CASSLYGRGSNQPQHF. CDR3 in DNA: TGTGCCAGCAGCTTATACGGCAGAGGTAGCAATCAGCCCCAGCATTTT.